These T cell receptor beta chains were read from a single sample in a study of blood T cell repertoires in COVID-19. Profiling relied on immunoSEQ multiplex PCR, and the TCRdb table lists in-frame clones only, not all of them. The sample has 150,000 to 200,000 clones, about 86% seen once. Sequencing was done on a sample of peripheral blood. The source is a woman in her 70s with COVID-19, enrolled during active disease. The CDR3 runs from the conserved cysteine through the conserved F or W. A D gene is named only where the DNA matches it firmly. The size entry is marked missing in some rows and otherwise reads once, few, many or a size class.

CDR3 protein: CASSDSGGAETQYF
CDR3 DNA: TGCGCCAGCAGCGATAGCGGGGGGGCTGAGACCCAGTACTTC
J gene: TRBJ2-5
clone size: few
V gene: TRBV4-1
D gene: TRBD2

CDR3 protein: CASSKGHREIRYEQYF
CDR3 DNA: TGTGCCAGCAGCAAGGGACACAGGGAAATTCGCTACGAGCAGTACTTC
J gene: TRBJ2-7
clone size: once
V gene: TRBV21-1
D gene: NA

CDR3 protein: CASSSTGVSPLHF
CDR3 DNA: TGTGCCAGCAGCTCCACAGGGGTTTCACCCCTCCACTTT
J gene: TRBJ1-6
clone size: NA
V gene: TRBV27
D gene: TRBD1

CDR3 protein: CASQVYSYNSPLHF
CDR3 DNA: TGTGCCTCCCAGGTCTACTCCTATAATTCACCCCTCCACTTT
J gene: TRBJ1-6
clone size: NA
V gene: TRBV2
D gene: NA

CDR3 protein: CASSLLPGETVGNTIYF
CDR3 DNA: TGTGCCAGCAGCTTGCTCCCAGGCGAGACCGTAGGAAACACCATATATTTT
J gene: TRBJ1-3
clone size: NA
V gene: TRBV5-6
D gene: NA

CDR3 protein: CASSLDPAGSPSTQYF
CDR3 DNA: TGCGCCAGCAGCTTGGATCCAGCGGGGAGCCCATCTACGCAGTATTTT
J gene: TRBJ2-3
clone size: NA
V gene: TRBV5-1
D gene: TRBD2

CDR3 protein: CASSNDSPPDTQYF
CDR3 DNA: TGTGCCAGCAGCAACGACAGTCCCCCAGATACGCAGTATTTT
J gene: TRBJ2-3
clone size: NA
V gene: TRBV7-3
D gene: NA

CDR3 protein: CASREQASVSYNEQFF
CDR3 DNA: TGTGCCAGCAGGGAACAAGCTAGCGTCTCCTACAATGAGCAGTTCTTC
J gene: TRBJ2-1
clone size: NA
V gene: TRBV2
D gene: NA

CDR3 protein: CASSSGVSYNSPLHF
CDR3 DNA: TGCGCCAGCAGCTCCGGGGTCTCCTATAATTCACCCCTCCACTTT
J gene: TRBJ1-6
clone size: NA
V gene: TRBV5-1
D gene: NA

CDR3 protein: CASLSEAIITNEKLFF
CDR3 DNA: TGTGCCAGCTTGTCGGAAGCGATCATAACTAATGAAAAACTGTTTTTT
J gene: TRBJ1-4
clone size: few
V gene: TRBV2
D gene: NA

CDR3 protein: CASSLFGGVNSPLHF
CDR3 DNA: TGTGCCAGCAGCTTATTCGGGGGAGTTAATTCACCCCTCCACTTT
J gene: TRBJ1-6
clone size: NA
V gene: TRBV11-2
D gene: NA

CDR3 protein: CASSLQGDAGNTIYF
CDR3 DNA: TGTGCCAGCAGCCTACAGGGGGATGCTGGAAACACCATATATTTT
J gene: TRBJ1-3
clone size: few
V gene: TRBV5-5
D gene: TRBD1

CDR3 protein: CSGDRVKETQYF
CDR3 DNA: TGCAGCGGGGACAGGGTGAAAGAGACCCAGTACTTC
J gene: TRBJ2-5
clone size: NA
V gene: TRBV29-1
D gene: TRBD1

CDR3 protein: CASSGGQGKRTPLHF
CDR3 DNA: TGTGCCAGCAGCGGGGGACAGGGGAAAAGGACACCCCTCCACTTT
J gene: TRBJ1-6
clone size: NA
V gene: TRBV9
D gene: TRBD1

CDR3 protein: CASSQTSGGARYNEQFF
CDR3 DNA: TGCGCCAGCAGCCAGACTAGCGGGGGGGCCCGATACAATGAGCAGTTCTTC
J gene: TRBJ2-1
clone size: NA
V gene: TRBV5-1
D gene: TRBD2

CDR3 protein: CASSLGGAERAQETQYF
CDR3 DNA: TGTGCCAGCAGCTTAGGTGGTGCGGAGCGGGCACAAGAGACCCAGTACTTC
J gene: TRBJ2-5
clone size: NA
V gene: TRBV7-7
D gene: NA

CDR3 protein: CASSLQTTDTQYF
CDR3 DNA: TGTGCCAGCAGCTTACAAACCACAGATACGCAGTATTTT
J gene: TRBJ2-3
clone size: NA
V gene: TRBV5-4
D gene: NA

CDR3 protein: CASSPGTSASTDTQYF
CDR3 DNA: TGTGCCAGCAGCCCTGGGACTAGTGCTAGCACAGATACGCAGTATTTT
J gene: TRBJ2-3
clone size: once
V gene: TRBV5-4
D gene: TRBD2

CDR3 protein: CASSVGQGFGVGELFF
CDR3 DNA: TGTGCCAGCAGCGTAGGACAGGGGTTTGGTGTCGGGGAGCTGTTTTTT
J gene: TRBJ2-2
clone size: NA
V gene: TRBV5-5
D gene: TRBD1

CDR3 protein: CASSLRTGQMNTEAFF
CDR3 DNA: TGTGCCAGCAGCTTGAGGACAGGCCAGATGAACACTGAAGCTTTCTTT
J gene: TRBJ1-1
clone size: NA
V gene: TRBV5-4
D gene: TRBD1